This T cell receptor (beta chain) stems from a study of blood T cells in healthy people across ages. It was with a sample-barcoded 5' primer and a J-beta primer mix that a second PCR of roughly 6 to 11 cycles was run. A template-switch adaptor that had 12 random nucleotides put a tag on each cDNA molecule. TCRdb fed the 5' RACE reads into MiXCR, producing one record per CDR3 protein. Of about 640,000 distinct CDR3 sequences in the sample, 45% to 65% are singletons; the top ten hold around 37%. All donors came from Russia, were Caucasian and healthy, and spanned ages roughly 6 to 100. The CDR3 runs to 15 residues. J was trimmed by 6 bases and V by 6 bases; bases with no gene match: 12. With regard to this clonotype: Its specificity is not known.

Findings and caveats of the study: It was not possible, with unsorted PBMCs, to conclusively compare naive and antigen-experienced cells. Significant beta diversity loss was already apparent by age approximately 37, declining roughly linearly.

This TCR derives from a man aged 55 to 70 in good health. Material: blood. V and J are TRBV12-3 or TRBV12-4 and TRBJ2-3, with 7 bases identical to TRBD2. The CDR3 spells CASSPGEGWLDTQYF. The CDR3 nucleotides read TGTGCCAGCAGCCCGGGGGAGGGTTGGTTGGATACGCAGTATTTT.